The 6 T cell receptor beta chains below were found in one sample sequenced in a study of molecular identifiers for immune sequencing clone quantification (dated by TCRdb to the late 2010s). The library was produced with PCR. Sequenced using an Illumina HiSeq 4000. TCRdb reanalyzed the raw reads on its own, using fastp at Q25 for trimming and MiXCR for clone calling, and kept in-frame beta chains. Identical CDR3 proteins give one entry, which carries the most common genes and DNA. The sample table contains fewer than 350,000 distinct CDR3 sequences; only one count was recorded for 20% to 25% of them. Of the sample, approximately 0.83% is held by the ten largest clones. Sequencing was carried out using naive CD8+ T cells from blood, with Jurkat cell RNA spiked in. The sample's cell subset or site label, in plain terms: FACS-sorted CD8+CD4-CCR7+CD45RA+ naive T cells. Receptors were obtained from a human donor in good health. Some libraries in this study had Jurkat cell RNA spiked in.

This clonotype was seen at least ten times. CDR3 sequence: CAWSRQGNEQFF. CDR3 nucleotide sequence: TGTGCCTGGAGTAGACAGGGAAATGAGCAGTTCTTC. The chain carries TRBV30 and TRBJ2-1; 7 bases match TRBD1. The germline V gene encodes CDR1 GTSNPN and CDR2 SVGIG (reference sequence). With V trimmed by 2 bases and J by 7 bases, 2 bases remained unmatched. The length of the CDR3 is 12 residues.

This clonotype was detected many times. The chain has TRBV9 and TRBJ2-3; D may be TRBD2 (5 bases). The CDR3 loop spans 14 amino acids. V was shortened by 2 bases and J by 10 bases, with 17 bases between the two germline ends. Germline V CDR1 and CDR2: SGDLS, YYNGEE. CDR3 DNA sequence: TGTGCCAGCAGCGTTGGTGGCGCCGAGGAGGCGCAGTATTTT. It is translated as CASSVGGAEEAQYF.

This clonotype was detected a few times. The rearrangement uses TRBV10-3 and TRBJ1-1; a possible D gene is TRBD1 (5 bases). Trimming stripped 4 bases from V and 1 base from J, with 13 bases between. CDR1 and CDR2 from the germline V gene are ENHRY and SYGVKD. The CDR3 consists of 15 residues. Written as DNA, the CDR3 is TGTGCCATCAGTGGGGACCGCGCAGCGAACACTGAAGCTTTCTTT. Translating gives CAISGDRAANTEAFF.

The J gene is TRBJ2-1, the V gene TRBV27, with D unresolved. The CDR3 is 19 amino acids. Germline V gene data show CDR1 as MNHEY and CDR2 as SMNVEV (reference sequence). V gave up 3 bases and J gave up 8 bases, with 29 bases separating them. CDR3 sequence reads: CASSFRPLSLRKTLHEQFF. The CDR3 DNA sequence: TGTGCCAGCAGTTTCAGGCCCCTCTCACTAAGGAAAACCCTGCATGAGCAGTTCTTC.

This clonotype was seen just once. The junction does not match germline at one end; this may be a read error. The J gene is TRBJ2-7, the V gene TRBV20-1; 9 positions agree with TRBD2. From germline, CDR1 is DFQATT and CDR2 SNEGSKA (reference sequence). The CDR3 length is 15 residues. The CDR3 loop is CSARDPISGGYEQHF. In DNA form, the CDR3 reads TGCAGTGCTAGAGACCCCATTAGCGGGGGCTACGAGCAGCACTTC.

The sample holds many counts of this clonotype. The chain has TRBV5-5 and TRBJ1-1, with 10 positions matching TRBD1. V lost 2 bases, J lost 3 bases, and 4 bases stayed unmatched. Germline V gene data show CDR1 as SGHKS and CDR2 as YYEKEE (reference sequence). The CDR3 is 15 amino acids. As DNA, the CDR3 is TGTGCCAGCAGCTTCGGGACAGGGGCGGACACTGAAGCTTTCTTT. Its translation: CASSFGTGADTEAFF.